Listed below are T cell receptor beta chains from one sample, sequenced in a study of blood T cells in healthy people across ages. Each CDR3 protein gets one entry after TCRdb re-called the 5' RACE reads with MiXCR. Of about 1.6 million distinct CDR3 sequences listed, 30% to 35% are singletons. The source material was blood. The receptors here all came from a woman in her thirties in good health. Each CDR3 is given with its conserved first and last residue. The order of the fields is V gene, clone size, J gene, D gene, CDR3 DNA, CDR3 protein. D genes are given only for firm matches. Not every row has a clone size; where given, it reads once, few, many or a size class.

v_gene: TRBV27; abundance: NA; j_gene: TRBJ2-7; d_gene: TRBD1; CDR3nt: TGTGCCAGCAGTTTATCCAGGGCGGGGACAGGGGGGCCCTACGAGCAGTACTTC; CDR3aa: CASSLSRAGTGGPYEQYF
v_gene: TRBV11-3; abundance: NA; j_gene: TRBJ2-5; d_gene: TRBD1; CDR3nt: TGTGCCAGCAGCTTAGATAGAGGACAGGGGACCCAGTACTTC; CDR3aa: CASSLDRGQGTQYF
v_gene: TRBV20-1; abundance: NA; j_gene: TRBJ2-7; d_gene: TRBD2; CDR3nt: TGCAGTGCTAGAGGGCGGGGGGGTAGCGCGACGCAGGGCTACGAGCAGTACTTC; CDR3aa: CSARGRGGSATQGYEQYF
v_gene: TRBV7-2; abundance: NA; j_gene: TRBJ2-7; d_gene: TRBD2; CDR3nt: TGTGCCAGCAGCTTAGCGCATCTAGCGGGGGTCTACGAGCAGTACTTC; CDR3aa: CASSLAHLAGVYEQYF
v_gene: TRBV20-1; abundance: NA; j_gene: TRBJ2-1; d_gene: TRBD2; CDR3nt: TGCAGTGTAGGGACTAGCGGTTTATGGGAGCAGTTCTTC; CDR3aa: CSVGTSGLWEQFF
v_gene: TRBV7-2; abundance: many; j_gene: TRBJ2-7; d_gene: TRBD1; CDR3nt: TGTGCCAGCAGCCCTGGACAGGGGCACAACTACGAGCAGTACTTC; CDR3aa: CASSPGQGHNYEQYF
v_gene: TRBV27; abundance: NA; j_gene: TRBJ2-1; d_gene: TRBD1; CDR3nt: TGTGCCAGCAGTCCAAGACAGGGGGGTCGGTACAATGAGCAGTTCTTC; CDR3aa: CASSPRQGGRYNEQFF
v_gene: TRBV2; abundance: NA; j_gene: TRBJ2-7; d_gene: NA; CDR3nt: TGTGCCACCACTTTGGGGGATAGGTACGAGCAGTACTTC; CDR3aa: CATTLGDRYEQYF
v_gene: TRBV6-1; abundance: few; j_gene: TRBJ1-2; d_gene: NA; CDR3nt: TGTGCCAGCAGGGGTTCTCATGGCTACACCTTC; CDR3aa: CASRGSHGYTF
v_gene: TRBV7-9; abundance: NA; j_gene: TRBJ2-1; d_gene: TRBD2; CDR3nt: TGTGCCAGCAGCTTGGGACTAGCGGGAGACACCCACTACAATGAGCAGTTCTTC; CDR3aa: CASSLGLAGDTHYNEQFF
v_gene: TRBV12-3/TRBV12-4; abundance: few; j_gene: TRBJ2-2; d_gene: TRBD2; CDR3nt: TGTGCCAGCAGCTACAGACTAGCGGCCATAGGGGCCGGGGAGCGGTTTTTT; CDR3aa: CASSYRLAAIGAGERFF
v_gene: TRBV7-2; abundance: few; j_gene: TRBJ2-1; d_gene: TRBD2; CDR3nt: TGTGCCAGCAGCCTACTAGCGGGGGGGCACTATGAGCAGTTCTTC; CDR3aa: CASSLLAGGHYEQFF
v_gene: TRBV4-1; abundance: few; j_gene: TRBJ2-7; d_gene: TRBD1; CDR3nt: TGCGCCAGCAGCCAAGTGGGGACAGGGGAGTTGTACGAGCAGTACTTC; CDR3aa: CASSQVGTGELYEQYF
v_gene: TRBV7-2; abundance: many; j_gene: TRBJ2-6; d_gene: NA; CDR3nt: TGTGCCAGCAGCTCCCTCGGGTCTGGGGCCAACGTCCTGACTTTC; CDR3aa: CASSSLGSGANVLTF
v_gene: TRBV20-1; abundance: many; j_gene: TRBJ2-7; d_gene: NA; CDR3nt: TGCAGCGCCTTGGGTGGCTACGAGCAGTACTTC; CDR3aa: CSALGGYEQYF
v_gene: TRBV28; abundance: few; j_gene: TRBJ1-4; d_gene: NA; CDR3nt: TGTGCCTGTACGACGGCCTATGGGGATGAAAAACTGTTTTTT; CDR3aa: CACTTAYGDEKLFF
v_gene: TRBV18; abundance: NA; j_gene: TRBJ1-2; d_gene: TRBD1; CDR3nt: TGTGCCAGCTCACCACCTGACAGGGAATATGGCTACACCTTC; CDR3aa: CASSPPDREYGYTF
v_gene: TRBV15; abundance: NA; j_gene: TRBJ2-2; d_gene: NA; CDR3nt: TGTGCCACCGGAGTTGAAGTACTAGGCACCGGGGAGCGGTTTTTT; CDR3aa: CATGVEVLGTGERFF
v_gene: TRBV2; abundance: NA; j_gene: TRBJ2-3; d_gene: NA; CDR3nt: TGTGCCAGCAGTGAGGGCCGTGGAAATCCCATAACTAGCACAGATACGCAGTATTTT; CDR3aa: CASSEGRGNPITSTDTQYF
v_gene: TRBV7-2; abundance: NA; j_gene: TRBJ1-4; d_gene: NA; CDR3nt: TGTGCCAGTAGCTTCACTCACGATGAAAGACTGTTTTTT; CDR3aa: CASSFTHDERLFF
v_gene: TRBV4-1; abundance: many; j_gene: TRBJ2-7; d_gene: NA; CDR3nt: TGCGCCAGCAGCAGCCCCCCAGGGGTCGAGCAGTACTTC; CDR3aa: CASSSPPGVEQYF
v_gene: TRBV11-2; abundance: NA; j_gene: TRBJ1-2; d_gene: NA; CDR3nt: TGTGCCAGCAGCTCCGGACAAAATTGGGGCTACACCTTC; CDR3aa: CASSSGQNWGYTF
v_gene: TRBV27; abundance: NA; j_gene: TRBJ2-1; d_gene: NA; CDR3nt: TGTGCCAGCAGTTCATCAGCGGCGAACAATGGGCAGTTCTTC; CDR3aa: CASSSSAANNGQFF
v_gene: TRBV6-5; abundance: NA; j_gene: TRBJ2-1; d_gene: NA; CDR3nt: TGTGCCAGCAGTTACGGAACAGGAGCCTACAATGGGCAGTTCTTC; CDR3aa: CASSYGTGAYNGQFF
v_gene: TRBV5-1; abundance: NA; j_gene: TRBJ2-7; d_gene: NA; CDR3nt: TGCGCCAGCAGCTTGGTGGCAGGGACATACTACGAGCAGTACTTC; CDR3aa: CASSLVAGTYYEQYF
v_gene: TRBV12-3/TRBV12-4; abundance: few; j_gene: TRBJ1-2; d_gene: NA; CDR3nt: TGTGCCAGCAGTAATCCGGGCTATGGCTACACCTTC; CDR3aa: CASSNPGYGYTF
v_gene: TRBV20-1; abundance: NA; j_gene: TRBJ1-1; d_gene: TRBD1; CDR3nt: TGCAGTGGGCAGGGGGCAAGGGGGGCGCTGGAAGCTTTCTTT; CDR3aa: CSGQGARGALEAFF
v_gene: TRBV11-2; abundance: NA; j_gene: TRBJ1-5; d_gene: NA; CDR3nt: TGTGCCAGCAGCTTAGATCCGGGATTCAATCAGCCCCAGCATTTT; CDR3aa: CASSLDPGFNQPQHF
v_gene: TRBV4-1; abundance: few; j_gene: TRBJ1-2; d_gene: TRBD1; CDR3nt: TGCGCCAGCAGCCAACCCGACAGGGGGAACTATGGCTACACCTTC; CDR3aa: CASSQPDRGNYGYTF
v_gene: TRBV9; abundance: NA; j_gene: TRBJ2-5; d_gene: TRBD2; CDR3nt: TGTGCCAGCAGCGACCACCCGGTTAGCGGGAGTTGGAAGACCCAGTACTTC; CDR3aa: CASSDHPVSGSWKTQYF
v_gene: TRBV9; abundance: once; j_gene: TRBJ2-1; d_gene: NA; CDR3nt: TGTGCCTGCAGCGAGGGGTCCGGGACCACCGGCGGGGCCGATGAGCAGTTCTTC; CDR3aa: CACSEGSGTTGGADEQFF
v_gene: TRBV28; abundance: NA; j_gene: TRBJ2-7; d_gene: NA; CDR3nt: TGTGCCAGCAGCGACCCCCGGGAACTAGATTTCTACGAGCAGTACTTC; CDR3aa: CASSDPRELDFYEQYF
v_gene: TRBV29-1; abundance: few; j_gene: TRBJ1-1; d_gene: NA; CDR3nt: TGCAGCGTTGAAGAGGTTGCAGGGAGCACTGAAGCTTTCTTT; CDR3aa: CSVEEVAGSTEAFF
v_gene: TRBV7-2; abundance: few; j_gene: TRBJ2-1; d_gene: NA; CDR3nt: TGTGCCAGCAGCTTAGTACTAGGTAGCTACAATGAGCAGTTCTTC; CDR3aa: CASSLVLGSYNEQFF